This entry lists 2 T cell receptor beta chains sequenced from one sample in a study of cytomegalovirus exposure and HLA in healthy donors. The PCR had 60 Vbeta and 13 Jbeta primers. Clones were sequenced by immunoSEQ multiplex PCR, and TCRdb holds only the in-frame ones, with some missing. This table holds fewer than 130,000 clones. Sequencing was carried out using PBMCs. The source of these receptors is a man between 45 and 60 years old in good health and CMV-seronegative.

V usage is TRBV4-3 and J usage is TRBJ2-5; 9 positions agree with TRBD2. Gene TRBJ2-7 matches the end of the DNA better, so the J call may be wrong. The CDR3 spans 14 residues. Germline-derived CDR1 and CDR2 are LGHNA and YSLEER. As DNA, the CDR3 is TGCGCCAGCAGCGCAGGACTAGCGTCCCACGAGCAGTACTTC. Its translation: CASSAGLASHEQYF.

The chain recombines TRBV6-1 with TRBJ1-1, with D perhaps matching TRBD1 (6 bases). With 3 bases removed from V and 2 bases from J, the gap between germline ends came to 13 bases. Germline lookup yields CDR1 MNHNS and CDR2 SASEGT. The CDR3 has 15 residues. CDR3 bases: TGTGCCAGCAGTGATACAGGGAGGGGTAACACTGAAGCTTTCTTT. As protein: CASSDTGRGNTEAFF.